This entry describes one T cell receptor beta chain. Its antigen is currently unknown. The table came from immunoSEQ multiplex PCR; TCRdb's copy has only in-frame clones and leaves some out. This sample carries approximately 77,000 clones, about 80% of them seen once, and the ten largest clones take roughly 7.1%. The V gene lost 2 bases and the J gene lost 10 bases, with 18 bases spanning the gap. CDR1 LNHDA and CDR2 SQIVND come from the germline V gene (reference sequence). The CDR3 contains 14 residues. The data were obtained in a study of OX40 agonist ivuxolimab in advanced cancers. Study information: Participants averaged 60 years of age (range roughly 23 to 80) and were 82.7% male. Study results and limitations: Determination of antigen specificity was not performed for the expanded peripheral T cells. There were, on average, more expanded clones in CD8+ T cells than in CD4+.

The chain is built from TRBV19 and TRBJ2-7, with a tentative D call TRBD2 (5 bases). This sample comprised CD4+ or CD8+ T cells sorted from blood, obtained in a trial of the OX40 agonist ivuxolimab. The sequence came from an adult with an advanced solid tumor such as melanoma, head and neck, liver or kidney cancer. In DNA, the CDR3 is TGTGCCAGTAGTATAATCGGGAAGAGCACGGGACAGTACTTC. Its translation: CASSIIGKSTGQYF.